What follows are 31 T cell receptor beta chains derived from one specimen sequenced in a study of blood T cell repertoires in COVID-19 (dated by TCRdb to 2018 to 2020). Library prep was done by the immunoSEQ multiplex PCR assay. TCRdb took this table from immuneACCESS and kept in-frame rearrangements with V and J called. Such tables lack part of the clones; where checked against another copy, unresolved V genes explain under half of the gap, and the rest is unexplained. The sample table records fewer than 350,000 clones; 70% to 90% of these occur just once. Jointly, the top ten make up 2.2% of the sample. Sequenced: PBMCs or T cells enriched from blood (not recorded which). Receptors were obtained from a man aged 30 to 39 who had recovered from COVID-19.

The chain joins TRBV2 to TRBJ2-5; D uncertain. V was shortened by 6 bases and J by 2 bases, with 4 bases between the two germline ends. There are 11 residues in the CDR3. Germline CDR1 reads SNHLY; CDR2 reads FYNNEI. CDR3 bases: TGTGCCAGCAGCCAGCAAGAGACCCAGTACTTC. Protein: CASSQQETQYF.

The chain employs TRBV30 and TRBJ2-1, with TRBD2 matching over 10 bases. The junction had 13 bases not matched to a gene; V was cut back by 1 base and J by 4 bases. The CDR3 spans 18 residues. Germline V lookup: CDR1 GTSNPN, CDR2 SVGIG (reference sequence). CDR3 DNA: TGTGCCTGGAGTGGGACAGCGGGGGGGTCCTTTTTTTACAATGAGCAGTTCTTC. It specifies CAWSGTAGGSFFYNEQFF.

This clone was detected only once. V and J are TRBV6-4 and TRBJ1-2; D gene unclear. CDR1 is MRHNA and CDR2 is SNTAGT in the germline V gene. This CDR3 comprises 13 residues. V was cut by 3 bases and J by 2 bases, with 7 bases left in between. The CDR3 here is CASSEQPNYGYTF. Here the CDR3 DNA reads TGTGCCAGCAGTGAACAGCCGAACTATGGCTACACCTTC.

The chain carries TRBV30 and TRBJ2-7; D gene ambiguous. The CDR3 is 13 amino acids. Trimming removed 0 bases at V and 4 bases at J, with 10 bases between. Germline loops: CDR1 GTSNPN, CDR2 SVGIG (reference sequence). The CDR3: CAWSVGGPYEQYF. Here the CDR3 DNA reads TGTGCCTGGAGTGTTGGCGGTCCGTACGAGCAGTACTTC.

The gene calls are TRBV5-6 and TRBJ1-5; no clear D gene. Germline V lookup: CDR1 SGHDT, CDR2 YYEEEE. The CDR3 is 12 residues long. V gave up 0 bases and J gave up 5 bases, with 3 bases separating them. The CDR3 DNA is TGTGCCAGCAGCTTGGCGGATCAGCCCCAGCATTTT. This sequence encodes CASSLADQPQHF.

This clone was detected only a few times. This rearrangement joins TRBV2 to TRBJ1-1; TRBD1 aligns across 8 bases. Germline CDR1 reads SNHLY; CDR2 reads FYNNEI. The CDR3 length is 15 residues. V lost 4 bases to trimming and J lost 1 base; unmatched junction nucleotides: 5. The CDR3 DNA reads TGTGCCAGCAGTGGGCAGGGGGCGAGGAACACTGAAGCTTTCTTT. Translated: CASSGQGARNTEAFF.

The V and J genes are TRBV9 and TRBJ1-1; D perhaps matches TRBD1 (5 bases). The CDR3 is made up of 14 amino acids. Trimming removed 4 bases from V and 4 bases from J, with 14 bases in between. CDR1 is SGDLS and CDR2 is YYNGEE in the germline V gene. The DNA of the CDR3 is TGTGCCAGCAGCTCCCTCAGGGTAGGCACTGAAGCTTTCTTT. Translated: CASSSLRVGTEAFF.

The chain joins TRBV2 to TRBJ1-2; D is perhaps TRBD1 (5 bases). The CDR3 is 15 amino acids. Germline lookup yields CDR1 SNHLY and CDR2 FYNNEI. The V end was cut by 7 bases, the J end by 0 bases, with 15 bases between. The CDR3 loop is CASTIWTQANYGYTF. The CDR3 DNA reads TGTGCCAGCACTATCTGGACACAAGCTAACTATGGCTACACCTTC.

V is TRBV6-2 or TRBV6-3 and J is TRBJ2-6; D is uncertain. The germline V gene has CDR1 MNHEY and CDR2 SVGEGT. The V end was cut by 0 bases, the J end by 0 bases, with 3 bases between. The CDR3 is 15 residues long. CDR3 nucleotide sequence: TGTGCCAGCAGTTACTCGAGCTCTGGGGCCAACGTCCTGACTTTC. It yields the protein CASSYSSSGANVLTF.

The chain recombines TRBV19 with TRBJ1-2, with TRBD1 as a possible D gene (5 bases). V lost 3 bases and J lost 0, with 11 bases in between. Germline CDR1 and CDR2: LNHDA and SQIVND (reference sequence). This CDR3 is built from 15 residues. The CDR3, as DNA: TGTGCCAGTAGTATCCAGGGCGCGTCTAACTATGGCTACACCTTC. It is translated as CASSIQGASNYGYTF. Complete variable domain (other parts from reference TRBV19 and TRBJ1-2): DGGITQSPKYLFRKEGQNVTLSCEQNLNHDAMYWYRQDPGQGLRLIYYSQIVNDFQKGDIAEGYSVSREKKESFPLTVTSAQKNPTAFYLCASSIQGASNYGYTFGSGTRLTVV.

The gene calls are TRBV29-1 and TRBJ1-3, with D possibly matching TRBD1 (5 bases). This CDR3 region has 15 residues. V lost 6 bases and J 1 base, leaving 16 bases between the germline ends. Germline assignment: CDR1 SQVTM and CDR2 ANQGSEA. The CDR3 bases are TGCAGCGTCCGCCCGGGGGGGGGTTCTGGAAACACCATATATTTT. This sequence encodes CSVRPGGGSGNTIYF.

The DNA of the CDR3 is TGTGCCAGCAGCCCAGCGGTGAACACCGGGGAGCTGTTTTTT. Protein product: CASSPAVNTGELFF. This chain links TRBV7-9 with TRBJ2-2, with D possibly being TRBD2 (5 bases). Germline lookup yields CDR1 SEHNR and CDR2 FQNEAQ (reference sequence). Trimming took 5 bases from V and 1 from J, leaving 8 bases between them. This CDR3 contains 14 residues.

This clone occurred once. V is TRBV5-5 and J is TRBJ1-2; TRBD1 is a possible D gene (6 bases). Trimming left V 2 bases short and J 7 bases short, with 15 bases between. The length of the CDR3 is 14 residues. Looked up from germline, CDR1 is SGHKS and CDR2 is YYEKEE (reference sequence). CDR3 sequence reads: CASSFRQAAAGYTF. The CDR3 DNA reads TGTGCCAGCAGCTTCCGACAGGCCGCCGCTGGCTACACCTTC.

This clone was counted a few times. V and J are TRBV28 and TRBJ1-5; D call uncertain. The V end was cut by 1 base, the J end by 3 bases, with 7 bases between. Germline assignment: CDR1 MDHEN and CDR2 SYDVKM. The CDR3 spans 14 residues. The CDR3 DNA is TGTGCCAGCAGTTTATTCGAGATCAATCAGCCCCAGCATTTT. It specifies CASSLFEINQPQHF. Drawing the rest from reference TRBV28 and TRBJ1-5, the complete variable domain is DVKVTQSSRYLVKRTGEKVFLECVQDMDHENMFWYRQDPGLGLRLIYFSYDVKMKEKGDIPEGYSVSREKKERFSLILESASTNQTSMYLCASSLFEINQPQHFGDGTRLSIL.

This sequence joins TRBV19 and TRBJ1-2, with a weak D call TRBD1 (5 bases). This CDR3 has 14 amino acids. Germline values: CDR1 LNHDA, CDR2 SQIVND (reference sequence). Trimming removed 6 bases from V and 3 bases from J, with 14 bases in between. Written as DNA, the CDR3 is TGTGCCAGTAGGGGCAGGGCTCGTGACTATGGCTACACCTTC. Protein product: CASRGRARDYGYTF. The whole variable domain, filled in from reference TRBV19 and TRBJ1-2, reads DGGITQSPKYLFRKEGQNVTLSCEQNLNHDAMYWYRQDPGQGLRLIYYSQIVNDFQKGDIAEGYSVSREKKESFPLTVTSAQKNPTAFYLCASRGRARDYGYTFGSGTRLTVV.

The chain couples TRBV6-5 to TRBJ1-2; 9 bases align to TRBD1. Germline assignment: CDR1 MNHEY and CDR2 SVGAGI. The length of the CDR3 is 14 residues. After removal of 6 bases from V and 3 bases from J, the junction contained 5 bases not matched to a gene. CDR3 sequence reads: CASSRDRVDYGYTF. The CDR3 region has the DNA TGTGCCAGCAGCCGGGACAGGGTCGACTATGGCTACACCTTC.

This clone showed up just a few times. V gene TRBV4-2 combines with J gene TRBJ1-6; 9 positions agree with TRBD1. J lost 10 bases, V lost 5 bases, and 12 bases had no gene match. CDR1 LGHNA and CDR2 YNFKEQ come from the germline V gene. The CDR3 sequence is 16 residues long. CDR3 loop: CASSDDDHRGRSPLHF. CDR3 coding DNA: TGTGCCAGCAGCGACGACGACCACAGGGGGCGATCACCCCTCCACTTT.

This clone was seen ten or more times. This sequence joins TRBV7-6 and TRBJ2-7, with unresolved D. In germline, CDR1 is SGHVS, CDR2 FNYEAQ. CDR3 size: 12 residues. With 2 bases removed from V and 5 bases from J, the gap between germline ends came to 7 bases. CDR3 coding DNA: TGTGCCAGCAGCTTAAATCAAAACGAGCAGTACTTC. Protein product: CASSLNQNEQYF. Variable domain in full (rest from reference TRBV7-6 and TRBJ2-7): GAGVSQSPRYKVTKRGQDVALRCDPISGHVSLYWYRQALGQGPEFLTYFNYEAQQDKSGLPNDRFSAERPEGSISTLTIQRTEQRDSAMYRCASSLNQNEQYFGPGTRLTVT.

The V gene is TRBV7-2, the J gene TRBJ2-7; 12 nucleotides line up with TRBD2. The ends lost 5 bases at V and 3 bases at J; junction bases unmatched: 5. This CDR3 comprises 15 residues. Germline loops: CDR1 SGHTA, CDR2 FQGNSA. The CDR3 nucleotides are TGTGCCAGCAGCCTAAGACTAGCGGGGGACTACGAGCAGTACTTC. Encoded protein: CASSLRLAGDYEQYF. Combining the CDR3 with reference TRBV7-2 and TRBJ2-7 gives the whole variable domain GAGVSQSPSNKVTEKGKDVELRCDPISGHTALYWYRQSLGQGLEFLIYFQGNSAPDKSGLPSDRFSAERTGGSVSTLTIQRTQQEDSAVYLCASSLRLAGDYEQYFGPGTRLTVT.

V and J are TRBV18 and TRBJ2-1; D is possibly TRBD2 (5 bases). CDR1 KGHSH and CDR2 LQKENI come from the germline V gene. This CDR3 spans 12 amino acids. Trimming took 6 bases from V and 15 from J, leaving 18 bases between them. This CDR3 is CASSLRTGVPFF. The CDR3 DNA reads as TGTGCCAGCTCCTTGCGGACCGGGGTTCCGTTCTTC.

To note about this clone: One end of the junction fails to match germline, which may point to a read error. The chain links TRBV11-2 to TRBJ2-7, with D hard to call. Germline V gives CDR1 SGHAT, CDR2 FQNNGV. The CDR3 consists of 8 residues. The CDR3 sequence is CASSLGNF. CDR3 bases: TGTGCCAGCAGCTTAGGTAACTTC.

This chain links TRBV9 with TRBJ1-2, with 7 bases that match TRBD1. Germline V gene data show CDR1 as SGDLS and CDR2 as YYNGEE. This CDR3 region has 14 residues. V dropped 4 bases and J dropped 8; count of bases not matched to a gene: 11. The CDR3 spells CASSSGQAIRGYTF. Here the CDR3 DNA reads TGTGCCAGCAGCTCCGGACAGGCGATTAGGGGCTACACCTTC.

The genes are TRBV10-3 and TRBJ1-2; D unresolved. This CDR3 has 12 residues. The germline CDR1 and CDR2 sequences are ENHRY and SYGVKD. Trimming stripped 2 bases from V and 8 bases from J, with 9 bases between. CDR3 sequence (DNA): TGTGCCATCAGTGAGCCCACAGAAGGCTACACCTTC. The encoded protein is CAISEPTEGYTF.

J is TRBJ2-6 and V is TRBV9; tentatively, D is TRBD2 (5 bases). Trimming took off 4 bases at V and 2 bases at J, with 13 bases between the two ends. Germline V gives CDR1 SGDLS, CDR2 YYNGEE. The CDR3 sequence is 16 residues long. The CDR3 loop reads CASSPGLSPGANVLTF. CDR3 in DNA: TGTGCCAGCAGCCCGGGATTGAGCCCTGGGGCCAACGTCCTGACTTTC.

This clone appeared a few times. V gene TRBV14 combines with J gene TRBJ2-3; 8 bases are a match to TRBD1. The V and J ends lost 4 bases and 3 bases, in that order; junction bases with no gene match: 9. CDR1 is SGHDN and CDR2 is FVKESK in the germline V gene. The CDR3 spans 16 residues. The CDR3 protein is CASSPAGGFRTDTQYF. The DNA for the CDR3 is TGTGCCAGCAGCCCGGCAGGGGGCTTTAGGACAGATACGCAGTATTTT.

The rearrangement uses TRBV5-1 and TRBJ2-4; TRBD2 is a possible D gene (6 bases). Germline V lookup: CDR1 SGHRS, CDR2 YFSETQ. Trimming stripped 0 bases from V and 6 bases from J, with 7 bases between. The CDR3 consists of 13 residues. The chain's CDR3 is CASSLDGGNIQYF. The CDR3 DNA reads TGCGCCAGCAGCTTGGACGGGGGAAACATTCAGTACTTC.

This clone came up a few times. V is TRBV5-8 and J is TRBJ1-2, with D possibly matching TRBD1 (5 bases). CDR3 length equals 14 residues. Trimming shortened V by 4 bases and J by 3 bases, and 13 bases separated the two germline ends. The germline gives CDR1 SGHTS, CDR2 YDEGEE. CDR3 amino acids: CASSRTNVDYGYTF. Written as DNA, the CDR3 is TGTGCCAGCAGCCGGACAAATGTTGACTATGGCTACACCTTC.

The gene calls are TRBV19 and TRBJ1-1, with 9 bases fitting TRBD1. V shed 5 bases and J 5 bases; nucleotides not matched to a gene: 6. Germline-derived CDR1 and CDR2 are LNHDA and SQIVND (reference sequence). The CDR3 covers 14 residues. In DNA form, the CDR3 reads TGTGCCAGTAGTGGGACAGGGAGAGTGACTGAAGCTTTCTTT. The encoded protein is CASSGTGRVTEAFF.

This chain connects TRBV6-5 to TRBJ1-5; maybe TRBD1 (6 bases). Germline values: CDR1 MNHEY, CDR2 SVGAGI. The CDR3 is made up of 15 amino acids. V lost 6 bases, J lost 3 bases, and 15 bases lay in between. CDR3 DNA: TGTGCCAGCAGATTAAACAGGGCCCCCAATCAGCCCCAGCATTTT. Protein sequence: CASRLNRAPNQPQHF.

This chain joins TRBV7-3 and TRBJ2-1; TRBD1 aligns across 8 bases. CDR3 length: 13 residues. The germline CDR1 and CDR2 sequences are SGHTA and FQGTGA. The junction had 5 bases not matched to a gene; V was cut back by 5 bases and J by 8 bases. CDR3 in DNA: TGTGCCAGCAGCCCAGGACAGGGTGATGAGCAGTTCTTC. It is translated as CASSPGQGDEQFF.

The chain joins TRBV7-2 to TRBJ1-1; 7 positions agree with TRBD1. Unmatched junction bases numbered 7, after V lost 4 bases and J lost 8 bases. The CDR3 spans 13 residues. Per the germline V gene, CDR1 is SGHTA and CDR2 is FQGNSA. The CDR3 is CASSYARDREAFF. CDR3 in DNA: TGTGCCAGCAGCTACGCCCGGGACAGAGAAGCTTTCTTT.